This entry features one TCR beta chain sequence. The CDR3 has 17 residues. Germline CDR1 reads KGHSH; CDR2 reads LQKENI. V lost 5 bases, J lost 2 bases, and 15 bases stayed unmatched. TCRdb analysed the RT-PCR reads with MiXCR anew, one entry per CDR3 protein. The data show around 530,000 distinct CDR3 sequences, with approximately 12% seen just once and more than 8.5% held by the top ten. This record comes from a study of response to subunit inactivated influenza vaccine. The TCR originated in a man in his fifties or sixties who received an inactivated influenza vaccine. This specimen was PBMCs from blood, taken on the day of vaccination. The chain carries TRBV18 and TRBJ2-7, with 7 bases that match TRBD1. The CDR3 reads CASSTGTASLVPYEQYF. The CDR3 coding sequence is TGTGCCAGCTCAACCGGGACAGCCTCGTTGGTGCCCTACGAGCAGTACTTC.